Following are 5 T cell receptor beta chains from one sample sequenced in a study of Ad26.COV2.S vaccination and SARS-CoV-2 variants. Treatment in this sample: over 15 received Ad26.COV2.S at low or high dose, single or two shots; 5 received placebo; per-sample allocation not given. Collection of samples fell on day 63 after the first vaccine or placebo injection. Libraries were prepared by immunoSEQ multiplex PCR; TCRdb keeps only in-frame clonotypes and omits some of them. The table has about 680,000 clones, 70% to 90% seen once. The sequences come from peripheral blood, collected in a trial of Ad26.COV2.S vaccine versus placebo. The receptors originated from a person aged 18-65 years who received the Ad26.COV2.S COVID-19 vaccine or a placebo.

CDR3 residues: CASSRTSATGELFF. The CDR3, as DNA: TGTGCCAGCAGCCGGACTAGCGCCACCGGGGAGCTGTTTTTT. J is TRBJ2-2 and V is TRBV7-2; 9 positions agree with TRBD2. The CDR3 runs to 14 residues. V shed 5 bases and J 4 bases; nucleotides not matched to a gene: 2. CDR1 is SGHTA, CDR2 FQGNSA, per germline.

The V gene is TRBV4-3, the J gene TRBJ1-2; tentatively, D is TRBD1 (5 bases). CDR3 length equals 15 residues. Between the trimmed V and J ends, which lost 0 bases and 6 bases, there was a span of 14 bases. Per the germline V gene, CDR1 is LGHNA and CDR2 is YSLEER. The DNA of the CDR3 is TGCGCCAGCAGCCAAGATAGGTGGGCAGGGAATGGCTACACCTTC. Its protein is CASSQDRWAGNGYTF.

The chain couples TRBV4-2 to TRBJ1-2; 9 nucleotides line up with TRBD1. V gave up 0 bases and J gave up 4 bases; unmatched junction bases: 12. Germline CDR1 and CDR2: LGHNA and YNFKEQ. The CDR3 has 18 amino acids. CDR3 coding DNA: TGTGCCAGCAGCCAAGATCCGGGACAGGGAACAGGATTCTATGGCTACACCTTC. Its translation: CASSQDPGQGTGFYGYTF.

The chain uses TRBV2 and TRBJ1-3; 8 bases fit TRBD1. V was clipped by 3 bases and J by 5 bases; unmatched bases: 9. CDR1 SNHLY and CDR2 FYNNEI come from the germline V gene. CDR3 length: 16 amino acids. CDR3 in DNA: TGTGCCAGCAGTGAGCGGGCAGGGGGCGCAAGAAACACCATATATTTT. Its protein product is CASSERAGGARNTIYF.

The genes are TRBV11-2 and TRBJ2-1; tentative D call: TRBD2 (8 bases). Germline V gene sequence: CDR1 SGHAT, CDR2 FQNNGV. This CDR3 has 15 residues. V lost 8 bases, J lost 4 bases, and 18 bases lay in between. The CDR3, as DNA: TGTGCCAGCGCAGGGGGACTAGGGAATTACAATGAGCAGTTCTTC. It codes for CASAGGLGNYNEQFF.